This T cell receptor beta chain was observed in a study of cytomegalovirus exposure and HLA in healthy donors. On the study more broadly: The roughly 130 validation repertoires used the same platform as the approximately 670 first-cohort repertoires, a later analysis reported.

Produced via immunoSEQ multiplex PCR; TCRdb's table is partial and in-frame only. Seen here are tens of thousands of clones, less than 95% observed once, and the top ten hold about 0.63%. Germline values: CDR1 LNHDA, CDR2 SQIVND (reference sequence). V dropped 8 bases and J dropped 4; count of bases not matched to a gene: 11. This CDR3 is 16 amino acids long. Comments on this clone: The antigen remains undetermined.

Findings and limits, study-wide: Reports showed the classifier diagnosing cytomegalovirus status with high specificity and sensitivity. It was approximately 150 TCR beta chains that were listed as cytomegalovirus-associated.

This chain connects TRBV19 to TRBJ2-1; TRBD1 aligns across 10 bases. Sequencing was performed on PBMCs. The clonotype originates from a woman aged 18-29 years in good health and CMV-seronegative. CDR3: CASRGRTGGRYNEQFF. The CDR3 nucleotides read TGTGCCAGTCGAGGCAGGACAGGGGGTAGGTACAATGAGCAGTTCTTC.